This TCR beta chain was recovered during a study of regulatory T cells in long-lasting Graves disease. The time point denotes: newly diagnosed GD, antithyroid drugs for less than 3 months. PBMC-derived RNA was used for the TCR library. V was pared by 3 bases and J by 0 bases, with 11 bases of the junction left unmatched. This CDR3 is 19 amino acids long. Germline V gene sequence: CDR1 MNHEY, CDR2 SMNVEV (reference sequence). Arm-PCR of CDR3 regions and iRepertoire HTBI primers were used to build TCR beta libraries. TCRdb used MiXCR to reprocess the multiplex PCR reads, holding one entry per CDR3 protein. The sample lists 440,000 or so distinct CDR3 sequences; 14% to 15% were seen once. These data also formed part of another study, on T cells in Graves' hyperthyroidism and ophthalmopathy.

The clonotype comes from a woman aged 30 to 39 with Graves disease. The rearrangement uses TRBV27 and TRBJ1-5, with 10 bases lining up with TRBD1. The sequences come from peripheral blood mononuclear cells (PBMCs), collected at new diagnosis, from a patient treated with antithyroid drugs. The CDR3: CASSFPQAGTGDSNQPQHF. DNA for the CDR3: TGTGCCAGCAGTTTCCCCCAGGCCGGGACAGGGGATAGCAATCAGCCCCAGCATTTT.